This T cell receptor beta chain derives from a study of cytomegalovirus exposure and HLA in healthy donors. As for the study in general: Clustering assigned approximately 79% of the 350 to 450 genotyped donors to the Caucasian-associated ancestry cluster.

PCR primers comprised 60 Vbeta and 13 Jbeta primers. Some clones are missing from TCRdb's copy, which holds only in-frame ones; the method was immunoSEQ multiplex PCR. The sample gives 50,000 to 60,000 clones, 77% of which show up once; approximately 2.7% is in the top ten. A word on this clone: Its antigen remains unknown.

Study-wide results and limits: Common viral pathogens seemed, in a later analysis, to connect with several of the most significant clusters. Productive status was seen about 87% or about 30% of the time for most TCR beta V segments in an earlier analysis. The authors enumerated some 170 TCR beta chains as linked to cytomegalovirus.

Germline CDR1 is SNHLY and CDR2 is FYNNEI. V was clipped by 5 bases and J by 1 base; unmatched bases: 3. This CDR3 has 15 amino acids. What was sequenced was PBMCs. The receptor was isolated from a woman aged 40 to 55 in good health and CMV-seropositive. The V call is TRBV2, the J call TRBJ2-5; 11 bases agree with TRBD2. CDR3 loop: CASSRLAGTQETQYF. The CDR3 coding sequence is TGTGCCAGCAGTCGACTAGCGGGGACCCAAGAGACCCAGTACTTC. Drawing the rest from reference TRBV2 and TRBJ2-5, the complete variable domain is EPEVTQTPSHQVTQMGQEVILRCVPISNHLYFYWYRQILGQKVEFLVSFYNNEISEKSEIFDDQFSVERPDGSNFTLKIRSTKLEDSAMYFCASSRLAGTQETQYFGPGTRLLVL.